These T cell receptor beta chains were read from a single sample in a study of T cell responses to AZD1222 COVID-19 vaccine. The method was immunoSEQ multiplex PCR; TCRdb's version includes in-frame clones alone and lacks a portion of them. The table lists 100,000 to 150,000 clones, 80% to 95% of them singletons. Sequences were derived from peripheral blood, sampled 28 days after the second AZD1222 dose. The receptor source for this set is an adult who received the AZD1222 COVID-19 vaccine. CDR3s include the opening cysteine and the closing phenylalanine or tryptophan. A D gene is named only where the DNA matches it firmly. Clone size is shown for a subset of rows, as once, few, many or a class of expanded clone.

V: TRBV12-5; D: TRBD1; size: NA; J: TRBJ2-7; CDR3: CASGLQGLDYEQYF; DNA: TGTGCTAGTGGTTTACAGGGGTTGGACTACGAGCAGTACTTC
V: TRBV18; D: TRBD1; size: NA; J: TRBJ1-1; CDR3: CASSPGQSEAFF; DNA: TGTGCCAGCTCACCGGGACAGTCTGAAGCTTTCTTT
V: TRBV20-1; D: TRBD2; size: NA; J: TRBJ2-1; CDR3: CSASPSGRALVNEQFF; DNA: TGCAGTGCTAGTCCTAGCGGGAGGGCCCTAGTAAATGAGCAGTTCTTC
V: TRBV5-1; D: NA; size: NA; J: TRBJ2-3; CDR3: CASSSLTTDTQYF; DNA: TGCGCCAGCAGCTCCCTAACTACAGATACGCAGTATTTT
V: TRBV28; D: TRBD2; size: NA; J: TRBJ2-7; CDR3: CASSSLPPRGRRYEQYF; DNA: TGTGCCAGCAGTTCCCTACCTCCTCGCGGGAGACGGTACGAGCAGTACTTC
V: TRBV7-9; D: NA; size: NA; J: TRBJ1-5; CDR3: CASSQAGQPQHF; DNA: TGTGCCAGCAGTCAGGCGGGGCAGCCCCAGCATTTT
V: TRBV13; D: NA; size: NA; J: TRBJ1-3; CDR3: CASTPGPGDTIYF; DNA: TGTGCCAGCACCCCCGGTCCTGGTGACACCATATATTTT
V: TRBV30; D: TRBD1; size: NA; J: TRBJ1-5; CDR3: CAWDRGNQPQHF; DNA: TGTGCCTGGGACAGGGGAAATCAGCCCCAGCATTTT
V: TRBV9; D: NA; size: NA; J: TRBJ1-1; CDR3: CASSVMGSTEAFF; DNA: TGTGCCAGCAGCGTAATGGGCAGCACTGAAGCTTTCTTT
V: TRBV7-9; D: NA; size: once; J: TRBJ1-1; CDR3: CASSLVHLNTEAFF; DNA: TGTGCCAGCAGCTTAGTACATTTGAACACTGAAGCTTTCTTT
V: TRBV4-1; D: NA; size: NA; J: TRBJ1-1; CDR3: CASSQDSRPNTEAFF; DNA: TGCGCCAGCAGCCAAGATTCGAGGCCTAACACTGAAGCTTTCTTT
V: TRBV7-2; D: NA; size: NA; J: TRBJ2-5; CDR3: CASSLAGAETQYF; DNA: TGTGCCAGCAGCTTAGCGGGGGCTGAGACCCAGTACTTC
V: TRBV24-1; D: TRBD1; size: NA; J: TRBJ1-6; CDR3: CATTHRGEDSPLHF; DNA: TGTGCCACCACCCACAGGGGCGAGGATTCACCCCTCCACTTT
V: TRBV28; D: NA; size: NA; J: TRBJ1-5; CDR3: CASSFPQGTHQPQHF; DNA: TGTGCCAGCAGTTTCCCACAGGGTACTCATCAGCCCCAGCATTTT
V: TRBV3-1/TRBV3-2; D: NA; size: NA; J: TRBJ1-5; CDR3: CASSQQGNQPQHF; DNA: TGTGCCAGCAGCCAACAGGGAAATCAGCCCCAGCATTTT
V: TRBV18; D: TRBD1; size: NA; J: TRBJ1-4; CDR3: CASSPRGGQGEKLFF; DNA: TGTGCCAGCTCACCACGGGGGGGACAGGGAGAAAAACTGTTTTTT
V: TRBV10-3; D: NA; size: NA; J: TRBJ1-5; CDR3: CAIRQGEGEDQPQHF; DNA: TGTGCCATCAGGCAGGGTGAGGGTGAAGACCAGCCCCAGCATTTT
V: TRBV7-2; D: TRBD2; size: NA; J: TRBJ2-5; CDR3: CASSLDGLAAETQYF; DNA: TGTGCCAGCAGCTTAGACGGACTAGCGGCGGAGACCCAGTACTTC
V: TRBV7-2; D: NA; size: NA; J: TRBJ1-1; CDR3: CASSLQSGYTEAFF; DNA: TGTGCCAGCAGCTTACAGTCGGGTTACACTGAAGCTTTCTTT
V: TRBV9; D: NA; size: NA; J: TRBJ2-1; CDR3: CASSVAGSYNEQFF; DNA: TGTGCCAGCAGCGTCGCGGGGTCGTACAATGAGCAGTTCTTC
V: TRBV4-2; D: TRBD2; size: once; J: TRBJ2-3; CDR3: CASSQKRGGADTQYF; DNA: TGTGCCAGCAGCCAAAAGCGGGGGGGCGCAGATACGCAGTATTTT
V: TRBV7-2; D: NA; size: NA; J: TRBJ1-5; CDR3: CASSPFQENQPQHF; DNA: TGTGCCAGCAGCCCGTTCCAGGAGAATCAGCCCCAGCATTTT
V: TRBV28; D: NA; size: NA; J: TRBJ1-2; CDR3: CASSLSGERGYTF; DNA: TGTGCCAGCAGTTTATCCGGGGAACGGGGCTACACCTTC
V: TRBV7-2; D: NA; size: NA; J: TRBJ1-3; CDR3: CASSFPGPQGGFSGNTIYF; DNA: TGTGCCAGCAGCTTTCCGGGACCCCAAGGAGGGTTCTCTGGAAACACCATATATTTT
V: TRBV2; D: TRBD2; size: NA; J: TRBJ2-2; CDR3: CASSVRGLAGAGGGELFF; DNA: TGTGCCAGCAGTGTGAGGGGACTAGCGGGGGCCGGTGGCGGGGAGCTGTTTTTT
V: TRBV2; D: NA; size: NA; J: TRBJ1-1; CDR3: CASSWTEAFF; DNA: TGTGCCAGCAGTTGGACTGAAGCTTTCTTT
V: TRBV27; D: NA; size: once; J: TRBJ2-3; CDR3: CASSLSLQADTQYF; DNA: TGTGCCAGCAGTTTAAGCCTGCAGGCAGATACGCAGTATTTT
V: TRBV30; D: TRBD1; size: NA; J: TRBJ1-3; CDR3: CAYYRGFGNTIYF; DNA: TGTGCCTACTACAGGGGTTTTGGAAACACCATATATTTT
V: TRBV20-1; D: TRBD1; size: NA; J: TRBJ1-5; CDR3: CSASQGESQPQHF; DNA: TGCAGTGCTAGTCAGGGGGAAAGTCAGCCCCAGCATTTT
V: TRBV29-1; D: TRBD1; size: NA; J: TRBJ1-2; CDR3: CSVEDMGARGRGGYTF; DNA: TGCAGCGTTGAAGATATGGGGGCCAGGGGGCGCGGTGGCTACACCTTC
V: TRBV10-3; D: NA; size: NA; J: TRBJ2-2; CDR3: CAISEGAESTGELFF; DNA: TGTGCCATCAGTGAGGGGGCTGAGAGCACCGGGGAGCTGTTTTTT
V: TRBV28; D: TRBD2; size: NA; J: TRBJ2-2; CDR3: CASNLAGGLAGELFF; DNA: TGTGCCAGCAATTTAGCGGGGGGCCTCGCCGGGGAGCTGTTTTTT
V: TRBV28; D: NA; size: NA; J: TRBJ1-1; CDR3: CASSLFGRRNTEAFF; DNA: TGTGCCAGCAGTTTATTCGGCAGGCGGAACACTGAAGCTTTCTTT
V: TRBV28; D: TRBD1; size: NA; J: TRBJ1-1; CDR3: CASSLGGTGNTEAFF; DNA: TGTGCCAGCAGTTTAGGGGGGACAGGGAACACTGAAGCTTTCTTT
V: TRBV4-3; D: TRBD2; size: NA; J: TRBJ2-2; CDR3: CASRPAGKGSSGRLSTGELFF; DNA: TGCGCCAGCAGACCTGCCGGGAAGGGGAGCAGCGGGAGGTTGAGTACCGGGGAGCTGTTTTTT
V: TRBV5-1; D: NA; size: NA; J: TRBJ1-2; CDR3: CASSLAAGSNYGYTF; DNA: TGCGCCAGCAGCTTGGCTGCGGGGAGTAACTATGGCTACACCTTC
V: TRBV29-1; D: NA; size: NA; J: TRBJ2-1; CDR3: CSVDTSASYNEQFF; DNA: TGCAGCGTTGATACGTCGGCCTCCTACAATGAGCAGTTCTTC
V: TRBV11-3; D: NA; size: NA; J: TRBJ2-7; CDR3: CASSLGQSVHEQYF; DNA: TGTGCCAGCAGCCTAGGACAGAGTGTCCACGAGCAGTACTTC
V: TRBV6-5; D: NA; size: NA; J: TRBJ1-1; CDR3: CASSSGGVENTEAFF; DNA: TGTGCCAGCAGTTCGGGGGGCGTGGAAAACACTGAAGCTTTCTTT
V: TRBV11-1; D: TRBD2; size: few; J: TRBJ2-3; CDR3: CASSLKRLAGTDTQYF; DNA: TGTGCCAGCAGCTTAAAGAGACTAGCGGGCACAGATACGCAGTATTTT
V: TRBV5-1; D: NA; size: NA; J: TRBJ1-4; CDR3: CASSLRKGNSATNEKLFF; DNA: TGCGCCAGCAGCTTGCGCAAAGGGAATTCGGCAACTAATGAAAAACTGTTTTTT
V: TRBV9; D: TRBD1; size: NA; J: TRBJ2-7; CDR3: CASSPLRTGSHEQYF; DNA: TGTGCCAGCAGTCCGCTCCGGACAGGGAGCCACGAGCAGTACTTC
V: TRBV30; D: TRBD2; size: NA; J: TRBJ2-7; CDR3: CAWTSGSSYEQYF; DNA: TGTGCCTGGACTAGCGGGAGCTCCTACGAGCAGTACTTC
V: TRBV7-6; D: TRBD1; size: NA; J: TRBJ1-2; CDR3: CASSLVGDRGSGYTF; DNA: TGTGCCAGCAGCTTAGTGGGTGACAGGGGCTCTGGCTACACCTTC
V: TRBV25-1; D: NA; size: NA; J: TRBJ1-6; CDR3: CASRGHSGNSPLHF; DNA: TGTGCCAGCAGAGGACATTCGGGCAATTCACCCCTCCACTTT
V: TRBV9; D: TRBD1; size: NA; J: TRBJ2-7; CDR3: CASSARDRVGEQYF; DNA: TGTGCCAGCAGCGCCCGGGACAGGGTAGGCGAGCAGTACTTC
V: TRBV29-1; D: NA; size: NA; J: TRBJ2-7; CDR3: CSVPGGGTATYEQYF; DNA: TGCAGCGTTCCTGGAGGCGGAACCGCGACTTACGAGCAGTACTTC
V: TRBV14; D: NA; size: NA; J: TRBJ1-1; CDR3: CASSPGLIEAFF; DNA: TGTGCCAGCAGCCCCGGGCTGATTGAAGCTTTCTTT
V: TRBV4-2; D: TRBD2; size: NA; J: TRBJ2-1; CDR3: CASSQERLRGGDNEQFF; DNA: TGTGCCAGCAGCCAAGAGCGATTGCGGGGGGGCGACAATGAGCAGTTCTTC
V: TRBV7-3; D: NA; size: NA; J: TRBJ2-2; CDR3: CASSLTGTGELFF; DNA: TGTGCCAGCAGCTTAACAGGGACCGGGGAGCTGTTTTTT
V: TRBV29-1; D: NA; size: NA; J: TRBJ2-5; CDR3: CSVALIGETQYF; DNA: TGCAGCGTTGCTTTAATCGGGGAGACCCAGTACTTC
V: TRBV27; D: NA; size: NA; J: TRBJ1-1; CDR3: CASSLGRSSTEAFF; DNA: TGTGCCAGCAGTTTGGGCAGGTCAAGTACTGAAGCTTTCTTT
V: TRBV6-5; D: NA; size: NA; J: TRBJ1-5; CDR3: CASRETGSGQPQHF; DNA: TGTGCCAGCAGAGAGACGGGAAGCGGTCAGCCCCAGCATTTT
V: TRBV9; D: NA; size: NA; J: TRBJ1-2; CDR3: CASSVGGASYGYTF; DNA: TGTGCCAGCAGCGTAGGAGGGGCCAGCTATGGCTACACCTTC
V: TRBV19; D: NA; size: NA; J: TRBJ1-1; CDR3: CASSRQGPEAFF; DNA: TGTGCCAGTAGTCGTCAGGGCCCTGAAGCTTTCTTT
V: TRBV7-3; D: NA; size: NA; J: TRBJ2-1; CDR3: CASSLRGRSSYNEQFF; DNA: TGTGCCAGCAGCTTAAGAGGACGAAGCTCCTACAATGAGCAGTTCTTC
V: TRBV2; D: NA; size: NA; J: TRBJ1-1; CDR3: CASSVRRESEAFF; DNA: TGTGCCAGCAGTGTCCGCAGGGAGTCTGAAGCTTTCTTT
V: TRBV27; D: TRBD2; size: once; J: TRBJ2-3; CDR3: CASSLSLAGGPKADTQYF; DNA: TGTGCCAGCAGTTTATCGCTAGCGGGAGGGCCTAAGGCAGATACGCAGTATTTT
V: TRBV6-2/TRBV6-3; D: TRBD1; size: once; J: TRBJ2-1; CDR3: CASSRRQGSYEQFF; DNA: TGTGCCAGCAGCCGACGACAGGGGAGCTATGAGCAGTTCTTC